The 10 T cell receptor beta chains below were found in one sample sequenced in a study of CD8+ T cells in alopecia areata. Treatment of the sample: oral pan-JAK inhibitor, 5-10 mg twice daily. The sequencing template was cDNA reverse transcribed from extracted RNA. Profiled with immunoSEQ multiplex PCR; TCRdb holds only in-frame clones, not every one. The data contain 130,000 to 150,000 clones, 82% of them seen just once; the ten biggest clones take up approximately 25%. The sequenced sample was CD8+ T cells sorted from blood, obtained at week 4, from a patient treated with tofacitinib. These receptors were collected from a human donor with alopecia areata.

V is TRBV4-1 and J is TRBJ2-5, with a possible D match to TRBD1 (6 bases). Trimming took off 3 bases at V and 6 bases at J, with 17 bases between the two ends. The CDR3 extends over 15 amino acids. The germline gives CDR1 MGHRA, CDR2 YSYEKL. The CDR3 region is CASSHFTGLWQTQYF. As DNA, the CDR3 is TGCGCCAGCAGCCATTTTACAGGGCTTTGGCAGACCCAGTACTTC.

This chain uses TRBV6-5 with TRBJ1-2; 7 bases are a match to TRBD1. V lost 0 bases and J lost 8; bases outside the gene matches: 9. CDR1 and CDR2 (germline): MNHEY, SVGAGI. This CDR3 has 15 amino acids. The CDR3 region is CASSYSGTATGGYTF. DNA of the CDR3: TGTGCCAGCAGTTACTCTGGGACAGCAACGGGAGGCTACACCTTC.

Remarks on this clone: Other DNA sequences in this sample translate to the same CDR3. This rearrangement joins TRBV7-9 to TRBJ2-7, with TRBD1 matching 9 bases. The CDR3 extends over 14 amino acids. CDR1 and CDR2 (germline): SEHNR, FQNEAQ (reference sequence). V was clipped by 1 base and J by 3 bases; unmatched bases: 1. This CDR3 is CASSLGGQGYEQYF. In DNA, the CDR3 is TGTGCCAGCAGCTTAGGGGGACAGGGCTACGAGCAGTACTTC.

The chain recombines TRBV29-1 with TRBJ2-5; 7 nucleotides line up with TRBD2. This CDR3 spans 14 amino acids. The junction had 8 bases not matched to a gene; V was cut back by 2 bases and J by 5 bases. Per germline, CDR1 SQVTM and CDR2 ANQGSEA. CDR3 in DNA: TGCAGCGTTGAACAAGCGGGGCGGGGGGAGACCCAGTACTTC. Its protein is CSVEQAGRGETQYF.

This chain uses TRBV27 with TRBJ2-7, with unresolved D. Germline assignment: CDR1 MNHEY and CDR2 SMNVEV (reference sequence). The CDR3 runs 16 residues. Between the trimmed V and J ends, which lost 6 bases and 0 bases, there was a span of 18 bases. The CDR3 sequence: CASSLGFGRSSYEQYF. The CDR3 DNA reads as TGTGCCAGCAGCCTGGGGTTCGGAAGGAGCTCCTACGAGCAGTACTTC.

Note on this clone: One junction end does not reproduce the germline sequence, and a read error may be involved. The CDR3 spells CASSYGGTDTQYF. Here the CDR3 DNA reads TGTGCCAGCAGTTACGGTGGCACAGATACGCAGTATTTT. The V and J genes are TRBV10-3 and TRBJ2-3; D remains ambiguous. This CDR3 comprises 13 residues. The V gene's germline CDR1 is ENHRY and CDR2 SYGVKD.

This clone has just one count. J is TRBJ2-2 and V is TRBV7-8; possibly TRBD2 for D (7 bases). The CDR3 sequence is 14 residues long. V was clipped by 10 bases and J by 1 base, with 13 bases between them. CDR1 and CDR2 from the germline V gene are SGHVS and FQNEAQ. DNA of the CDR3: TGTGCCACCGCGGGGGCTGTGAACACCGGGGAGCTGTTTTTT. Translated, it gives CATAGAVNTGELFF.

The rearrangement uses TRBV7-9 and TRBJ2-6; D is ambiguous. The length of the CDR3 is 16 residues. Trimming shortened V by 1 base and J by 0 bases, and 7 bases separated the two germline ends. Germline assignment: CDR1 SEHNR and CDR2 FQNEAQ (reference sequence). CDR3 sequence reads: CASSLGLRSGANVLTF. The CDR3 nucleotides read TGTGCCAGCAGCTTAGGTTTGCGCTCTGGGGCCAACGTCCTGACTTTC.

This rearrangement joins TRBV4-3 to TRBJ2-2, with 9 nucleotides matching TRBD1. The CDR3 length is 20 residues. With 1 base clipped from V and 6 bases from J, the junction kept 18 bases outside the gene matches. Per the germline V gene, CDR1 is LGHNA and CDR2 is YSLEER. The CDR3 sequence: CASSQGRAGTGTGSAGELFF. CDR3 bases: TGCGCCAGCAGCCAAGGCAGGGCCGGAACCGGGACAGGGAGCGCCGGGGAGCTGTTTTTT.

The rearrangement links TRBV19 to TRBJ2-7, with a possible D match to TRBD2 (5 bases). Looked up from germline, CDR1 is LNHDA and CDR2 is SQIVND (reference sequence). Trimming took off 3 bases at V and 1 base at J, with 10 bases between the two ends. The CDR3 contains 14 residues. CDR3 amino acids: CASSIRGQSYEQYF. The CDR3 DNA reads as TGTGCCAGTAGTATCCGAGGGCAGTCCTACGAGCAGTACTTC.